The 28 T cell receptor beta chains below were found in one sample sequenced in a study of monozygotic twins with inflammatory bowel disease. TCRdb re-called the 5' RACE reads and gives one entry per CDR3 protein, without DNA. Reported are 110,000 to 150,000 distinct CDR3 sequences; the ten largest clones contain around 1.2%. Sequenced: blood. The receptors derive from a human donor with ulcerative colitis or Crohn's disease, or a healthy co-twin of an affected twin (not recorded which).

The chain links TRBV28 to TRBJ2-2; TCRdb designates TRBD2, a call that cannot be tested without DNA. CDR3 length: 17 residues. Looked up from germline, CDR1 is MDHEN and CDR2 is SYDVKM. This CDR3 is CASSFWGSGRNTGELFF.

The chain links TRBV24-1 to TRBJ2-1; TCRdb reports TRBD1, a call that lacks DNA to check it against. The CDR3 covers 15 residues. CDR1 and CDR2 from the germline V gene are KGHDR and SFDVKD. The CDR3 loop is CATSDGRDHYNEQFF.

The chain is built from TRBV27 and TRBJ2-4. Germline CDR1 is MNHEY and CDR2 is SMNVEV (reference sequence). The CDR3 is 13 amino acids. CDR3 sequence: CPLSTLAKNIQYF.

V usage is TRBV10-3 and J usage is TRBJ2-1; TCRdb reports TRBD1, a call that lacks DNA to check it against. CDR1 is ENHRY, CDR2 SYGVKD, per germline. This CDR3 is built from 14 residues. CDR3 in amino acids: CAISEGRYYNEQFF.

This chain joins TRBV9 and TRBJ2-5; absent DNA, TCRdb's TRBD1 call cannot be checked. The germline CDR1 and CDR2 sequences are SGDLS and YYNGEE. There are 14 residues in the CDR3. The CDR3: CASSVEGRQETQYF.

The chain carries TRBV29-1 and TRBJ2-7; the D gene TCRdb calls, TRBD1, cannot be checked with no DNA. CDR3 length: 12 residues. CDR1 is SQVTM, CDR2 ANQGSEA, per germline. The CDR3 spells CSVRTGVYEQYF.

V gene TRBV7-6 combines with J gene TRBJ1-1; TCRdb outputs TRBD1, but without DNA this stays unchecked. Germline V gives CDR1 SGHVS, CDR2 FNYEAQ. CDR3 length: 13 residues. CDR3 loop: CASSLSLTGEAFF. Filled out from reference TRBV7-6 and TRBJ1-1, the complete variable domain reads GAGVSQSPRYKVTKRGQDVALRCDPISGHVSLYWYRQALGQGPEFLTYFNYEAQQDKSGLPNDRFSAERPEGSISTLTIQRTEQRDSAMYRCASSLSLTGEAFFGQGTRLTVV.

This chain joins TRBV19 and TRBJ2-1. CDR3 length equals 13 residues. In germline, CDR1 is LNHDA, CDR2 SQIVND (reference sequence). CDR3 residues: CASSMSLDNEQFF.

The gene calls are TRBV20-1 and TRBJ2-1; TCRdb designates TRBD1, a call that cannot be tested without DNA. The CDR3 runs 14 residues. The germline gives CDR1 DFQATT, CDR2 SNEGSKA (reference sequence). This CDR3 reads CSARGGGSYNEQFF.

The V and J genes are TRBV5-1 and TRBJ1-2; TCRdb gives TRBD1 as the D gene, but with no DNA this cannot be confirmed. The CDR3 runs 14 residues. Germline V gives CDR1 SGHRS, CDR2 YFSETQ. The CDR3 reads CASSSGQTNYGYTF.

This rearrangement joins TRBV27 to TRBJ2-7; the D call from TCRdb, TRBD1, cannot be confirmed without DNA. This CDR3 region has 12 residues. CDR1 is MNHEY and CDR2 is SMNVEV in the germline V gene (reference sequence). The CDR3 spells CASSFSGAEQYF.

The V call is TRBV29-1, the J call TRBJ2-2; absent DNA, TCRdb's TRBD2 call cannot be checked. The germline gives CDR1 SQVTM, CDR2 ANQGSEA. The CDR3 extends over 15 amino acids. The CDR3 spells CSAIGLNLAAGELFF.

The genes are TRBV20-1 and TRBJ1-1; TCRdb indicates TRBD1, and absent DNA this call remains unverified. Germline-derived CDR1 and CDR2 are DFQATT and SNEGSKA (reference sequence). The CDR3 totals 13 residues. The CDR3 protein is CSAREPPGQEAFF.

The V gene is TRBV19, the J gene TRBJ2-5. The CDR3 is 13 amino acids. The germline V gene has CDR1 LNHDA and CDR2 SQIVND (reference sequence). The CDR3 loop is CASSMLVQETQYF.

This sequence joins TRBV7-3 and TRBJ1-1; there is no DNA to check the TCRdb D call of TRBD1. The CDR3 covers 14 residues. Per the germline V gene, CDR1 is SGHTA and CDR2 is FQGTGA. Here the CDR3 reads CASSLTGGATEAFF.

V gene TRBV18 combines with J gene TRBJ2-5; the TCRdb call, TRBD1, lacks DNA for checking. The CDR3 extends over 16 amino acids. In germline, CDR1 is KGHSH, CDR2 LQKENI. The CDR3 is CASSPLSPTGQETQYF.

The rearrangement links TRBV9 to TRBJ2-2; the TCRdb call, TRBD2, lacks DNA for checking. Germline CDR1 is SGDLS and CDR2 is YYNGEE. This CDR3 spans 14 amino acids. This CDR3 reads CASSWRERTGELFF.

The V and J genes are TRBV2 and TRBJ2-1; no DNA is available, so the TRBD1 call from TCRdb remains unchecked. The CDR3 covers 14 residues. CDR1 is SNHLY and CDR2 is FYNNEI in the germline V gene. The CDR3 sequence is CASKGGISYNEQFF.

This chain joins TRBV5-1 and TRBJ2-3; TCRdb selects TRBD1, and the lack of DNA leaves this call unchecked. Germline V gives CDR1 SGHRS, CDR2 YFSETQ. The CDR3 length is 13 residues. The CDR3 sequence: CASGDRVTDTQYF.

The chain couples TRBV7-9 to TRBJ2-7. CDR1 is SEHNR, CDR2 FQNEAQ, per germline (reference sequence). The CDR3 has 12 amino acids. CDR3 sequence: CASSSFIAEQYF. The variable domain in full, completed from reference TRBV7-9 and TRBJ2-7, reads DTGVSQNPRHKITKRGQNVTFRCDPISEHNRLYWYRQTLGQGPEFLTYFQNEAQLEKSRLLSDRFSAERPKGSFSTLEIQRTEQGDSAMYLCASSSFIAEQYFGPGTRLTVT.

The chain joins TRBV20-1 to TRBJ2-5. The CDR3 length is 12 residues. Germline V gene lookup returns CDR1 DFQATT and CDR2 SNEGSKA (reference sequence). This CDR3 reads CSAVGNQETQYF.

The chain combines TRBV30 with TRBJ1-1; TCRdb's assignment of TRBD1 cannot be checked, as there is no DNA. Germline V lookup: CDR1 GTSNPN, CDR2 SVGIG (reference sequence). CDR3 length: 14 residues. CDR3 protein: CAWSQGQEVGEAFF.

V gene TRBV28 combines with J gene TRBJ2-3; TCRdb lists TRBD2, though no DNA is available to test this call. Germline V gene sequence: CDR1 MDHEN, CDR2 SYDVKM. The CDR3 runs 15 residues. The CDR3 reads CASSPDAGSTDTQYF.

V and J are TRBV5-1 and TRBJ2-2; the TCRdb call, TRBD1, lacks DNA for checking. Germline lookup yields CDR1 SGHRS and CDR2 YFSETQ. The CDR3 runs to 14 residues. The CDR3: CASSIDRVAGELFF. Together with reference TRBV5-1 and TRBJ2-2, the CDR3 gives the full variable domain: KAGVTQTPRYLIKTRGQQVTLSCSPISGHRSVSWYQQTPGQGLQFLFEYFSETQRNKGNFPGRFSGRQFSNSRSEMNVSTLELGDSALYLCASSIDRVAGELFFGEGSRLTVL.

The chain recombines TRBV24-1 with TRBJ2-7. The V gene's germline CDR1 is KGHDR and CDR2 SFDVKD. This CDR3 is 13 amino acids long. This CDR3 is CATSESGVYEQYF.

This chain connects TRBV29-1 to TRBJ2-7; without DNA, the TCRdb call of TRBD1 cannot be checked. CDR3 length: 12 residues. CDR1 SQVTM and CDR2 ANQGSEA come from the germline V gene. The CDR3 reads CSVERQPYEQYF.

V and J are TRBV28 and TRBJ1-1; checking the TCRdb D call of TRBD1 is not possible without DNA. The germline V gene has CDR1 MDHEN and CDR2 SYDVKM. This CDR3 has 12 residues. The CDR3 loop is CASTGGNTEAFF.

The chain has TRBV30 and TRBJ2-2; TCRdb's D call of TRBD1 is untestable without DNA. From germline, CDR1 is GTSNPN and CDR2 SVGIG (reference sequence). CDR3 length: 15 amino acids. The CDR3: CAWSVWQGNTGELFF.